Included here is one T cell receptor (beta chain) sequence, with context. Its cognate antigen is unknown. CDR3 length equals 14 residues. Germline V gives CDR1 SGHTA, CDR2 FQGNSA. The V end lost 1 base, the J end lost 4 bases, and 7 bases lay between the germline ends. One to two pinch biopsies were taken from the rectum during colonoscopy. The assay was run at survey level. TCRdb keeps only in-frame clones here, not all; method: immunoSEQ multiplex PCR. Among more than 40,000 clones listed, about 79% were seen once. The data belong to a study of pediatric ulcerative colitis. Study as a whole: Disease was pancolitis in fewer than ten and left-sided in two, histology-confirmed.

The study, taken as a whole, reports: Clonal expansions reduced rectal repertoire diversity in acute severe colitis. Ulcerative colitis patients shared more blood-rectal clones than controls.

The rearrangement uses TRBV7-2 and TRBJ2-2; D is undetermined. The receptor comes from a girl between 10 and 17 years old with moderate ulcerative colitis. The source material was gut tissue. The CDR3 protein is CASSLVGITGELFF. CDR3 in DNA: TGTGCCAGCAGCTTAGTAGGGATCACCGGGGAGCTGTTTTTT.